This T cell receptor (beta chain) was observed in a study of blood T cell repertoires in COVID-19 (TCRdb year 2020). Looking at the study overall: The collaborator samples originated in the United States, Italy and Spain and spanned the acute and convalescent phases of COVID-19. The material from the prospective study consisted of cDNA or gDNA derived from T cells, B-cell-depleted T cells, or PBMCs. Subjects who had been exposed to COVID-19, were actively infected with it, or had recovered from it provided the deeply sampled blood TCRbeta repertoires that made up the dataset. A freely available public database, intended as a resource for researchers studying the immune response to SARS-CoV-2, is where the repertoires were released. Samples came from the ongoing ImmuneRACE study (first 160 participants) plus 1,254 subjects from 6 global collaborators. The sample metadata nearly always contained a de-identified subject ID, COVID-19 status, age in years and sex. Where available, HLA class I and class II types were obtained from metadata supplied by the sample provider rather than from assay-based typing. Paper-wide results and their limitations: How much clinical and demographic metadata was included differed by source and by participant, and the metadata was provided uncurated.

Relative to germline, V is missing 10 bases and J is missing 4 bases, with 13 bases of the junction outside any gene match. Including cysteine and phenylalanine, the CDR3 has 16 amino acids. Only the CDR3 part of the read is kept: 48 bases, read in frame from the first base. The germline V gene encodes CDR1 ENHRY and CDR2 SYGVKD. One collaborating source in Seattle enrolled patients while the patients were actively infected and followed the patients over time throughout the course of disease. Collaborating institutions collected whole blood in K2EDTA tubes following their own protocols. For TCRbeta analysis, collaborators shipped samples as frozen whole blood, isolated PBMCs, or DNA extracted from either of those sample types. This clone was seen just once. Its antigen is still unknown. Within one base of it there is no much larger clone, and no base qualities were kept. The immunoSEQ Assay, a bias-controlled multiplex PCR, was used to amplify TCRbeta CDR3 regions from genomic DNA. From the authors' description of their analysis: The number of nucleated cells in each sample was estimated by amplification of reference gene primers within the assay. To quantify the absolute abundance of each unique TCRbeta CDR3 rearrangement, sequence reads were collapsed and filtered. For each sample, productive Simpson clonality was calculated as the square root of Simpson's diversity index over productive rearrangements. In its TCRdb copy, this immuneACCESS table keeps in-frame sequences only and misses some clones. Where compared with another copy, unresolved V genes explain less than half of these, and the others have no known cause. V, J and clone size were drawn from that table, and D and trimming were deduced from the DNA. The sample profile shows approximately 440,000 clones; more than 70% of them were found once. The top ten clonotypes cover over 9.5% of the sample.

Input material: peripheral blood. The source is a woman aged 45-60 years with COVID-19, enrolled during active disease. The rearranged chain carries TRBV10-3 and TRBJ2-1; 10 bases in the middle match TRBD1. The CDR3 protein is CATRPGQGIGYNEQFF. The DNA sequence reads TGTGCCACCCGCCCGGGACAGGGGATCGGGTACAATGAGCAGTTCTTC.